The 21 T cell receptor beta chains given below trace back to one sample, sequenced in a study of blood T cells in healthy people across ages. For the second PCR, which ran for about 6 to 12 cycles, a sample-barcoded 5' primer and a J-beta primer mix were used. TCRdb re-called the 5' RACE reads through MiXCR, storing one row per CDR3 protein. The sample has 600,000 or so distinct CDR3 sequences, under 30% seen once; the top ten hold 15% to 18%. The specimen was blood. Receptor source: a woman of 80 years or more in good health.

This clonotype was counted at least ten times. The J gene is TRBJ2-1, the V gene TRBV5-1; TRBD2 matches 9 bases. V lost 7 bases, J lost 8 bases, and 7 bases stayed unmatched. The germline V gene has CDR1 SGHRS and CDR2 YFSETQ. The CDR3 runs to 13 residues. The CDR3 nucleotides read TGCGCCAGCTACAGCGGGGGGTCCGATGAGCAGTTCTTC. Its protein is CASYSGGSDEQFF.

Only a few counts were recorded for this clonotype. The chain combines TRBV20-1 with TRBJ1-1; a possible D gene is TRBD1 (5 bases). Germline V gene lookup returns CDR1 DFQATT and CDR2 SNEGSKA (reference sequence). The CDR3 extends over 13 amino acids. Trimming removed 6 bases from V and 1 base from J, with 12 bases in between. The CDR3 DNA follows: TGCAGTGCCACCCGGGACGAGAACACTGAAGCTTTCTTT. Protein sequence: CSATRDENTEAFF.

The chain uses TRBV7-2 and TRBJ2-3; D is uncertain. Trimming stripped 1 base from V and 3 bases from J, with 8 bases between. From germline, CDR1 is SGHTA and CDR2 FQGNSA. The CDR3 has 14 residues. CDR3 protein: CASSLGPLTDTQYF. The CDR3 bases are TGTGCCAGCAGCTTAGGGCCCTTAACAGATACGCAGTATTTT.

V and J are TRBV20-1 and TRBJ2-6; 7 bases align to TRBD1. Germline-derived CDR1 and CDR2 are DFQATT and SNEGSKA (reference sequence). This CDR3 has 16 residues. V lost 3 bases and J lost 2; bases outside the gene matches: 7. DNA of the CDR3: TGCAGTGCTAGCAACAGGGGAGAGGCTGGGGCCAACGTCCTGACTTTC. Residues: CSASNRGEAGANVLTF.

This clonotype was observed a few times. The rearrangement links TRBV6-2 or TRBV6-3 to TRBJ2-2; D remains ambiguous. Looked up from germline, CDR1 is MNHEY and CDR2 is SVGEGT. The CDR3 spans 13 residues. With 4 bases removed from V and 6 bases from J, the gap between germline ends came to 9 bases. The CDR3 is CASSSGFSGELFF. The CDR3 coding sequence is TGTGCCAGCAGTTCGGGTTTCTCCGGGGAGCTGTTTTTT.

This clonotype was observed a single time. The chain combines TRBV20-1 with TRBJ2-3; possibly TRBD1 for D (5 bases). V was cut by 3 bases and J by 0 bases, with 13 bases left in between. This CDR3 has 15 amino acids. The V gene's germline CDR1 is DFQATT and CDR2 SNEGSKA (reference sequence). CDR3 in DNA: TGCAGTGCTAGGTACCAGGGTGGGAGCACAGATACGCAGTATTTT. Translated: CSARYQGGSTDTQYF.

This clonotype was found many times. V and J are TRBV5-1 and TRBJ2-1; D might be TRBD2 (6 bases). Deletions cut 4 bases from V and 8 bases from J, with 16 bases between. The CDR3 contains 14 residues. The germline V gene encodes CDR1 SGHRS and CDR2 YFSETQ. CDR3 in amino acids: CASSPLTWGDEQFF. CDR3 bases: TGCGCCAGCAGCCCACTAACTTGGGGGGATGAGCAGTTCTTC.

In its sample, this clonotype was seen many times. The gene calls are TRBV9 and TRBJ1-2, with a possible D match to TRBD1 (6 bases). The CDR3 is 12 residues long. CDR1 SGDLS and CDR2 YYNGEE come from the germline V gene. V was pared by 3 bases and J by 8 bases, with 11 bases between. The CDR3 loop reads CASSDRVDGYTF. The CDR3 DNA sequence: TGTGCCAGCAGCGACAGGGTGGACGGCTACACCTTC.

The CDR3 region has the DNA TGTGCCAGCAGTTACAGCGCCGGGGGGCGAGGCTATGGCTACACCTTC. Translation: CASSYSAGGRGYGYTF. The chain recombines TRBV6-2 or TRBV6-3 with TRBJ1-2, with TRBD1 as a possible D gene (6 bases). CDR3 size: 16 residues. The ends were cut back, 2 bases at V and 4 bases at J, with 17 bases in the middle. Germline-derived CDR1 and CDR2 are MNHEY and SVGEGT.

This clonotype has just a few counts. The chain couples TRBV6-6 to TRBJ1-1; 8 nucleotides line up with TRBD1. This CDR3 is built from 15 residues. Trimming removed 0 bases from V and 1 base from J; junction bases left unmatched: 1. In germline, CDR1 is MNHNY, CDR2 SVGAGI (reference sequence). CDR3 sequence: CASSYSQGANTEAFF. As DNA, the CDR3 is TGTGCCAGCAGTTACTCCCAGGGGGCGAACACTGAAGCTTTCTTT.

This clonotype turned up a few times. The chain employs TRBV5-1 and TRBJ1-1; D is undetermined. The CDR3 contains 14 residues. The V end was cut by 2 bases, the J end by 1 base, with 9 bases between. The V gene's germline CDR1 is SGHRS and CDR2 YFSETQ. Written as DNA, the CDR3 is TGCGCCAGCAGCTTCGGACCGTGGAACACTGAAGCTTTCTTT. It specifies CASSFGPWNTEAFF.

There are a few counts of this clonotype. This chain uses TRBV30 with TRBJ1-1; TRBD1 agrees at 8 bases. This CDR3 is 12 amino acids long. Germline V gives CDR1 GTSNPN, CDR2 SVGIG (reference sequence). Trimming removed 8 bases from V and 3 bases from J; junction bases left unmatched: 5. CDR3: CARGQGDTEAFF. In DNA, the CDR3 is TGTGCCAGAGGACAGGGCGACACTGAAGCTTTCTTT.

The chain employs TRBV30 and TRBJ1-2, with D perhaps matching TRBD1 (5 bases). With 6 bases removed from V and 3 bases from J, the gap between germline ends came to 11 bases. The CDR3 loop spans 12 amino acids. Germline CDR1 reads GTSNPN; CDR2 reads SVGIG (reference sequence). This chain's CDR3 is CACTGGDYGYTF. As DNA, the CDR3 is TGTGCCTGTACCGGGGGAGACTATGGCTACACCTTC.

This clonotype was recorded many times. An end of the junction differs from the germline gene, which may be a read error. The chain combines TRBV5-1 with TRBJ2-7, with 7 bases that match TRBD2. CDR1 and CDR2 from the germline V gene are SGHRS and YFSETQ. The CDR3 runs to 12 residues. In DNA, the CDR3 is TGTGCCAGCAGTTTGAGCGGGAATGAGCAGTACTTC. Encoded protein: CASSLSGNEQYF.

This sequence joins TRBV20-1 and TRBJ2-1; no reliable D call. This CDR3 is 14 amino acids long. The V and J ends lost 0 bases and 10 bases respectively, with 16 bases between them. CDR1 DFQATT and CDR2 SNEGSKA come from the germline V gene (reference sequence). This chain's CDR3 is CSARDSGGRGEQFF. The CDR3 DNA sequence: TGCAGTGCTAGAGATTCGGGCGGACGTGGGGAGCAGTTCTTC.

The table lists this clonotype with a count of one. A read error is possible here, since a much larger clone lies one base away. This chain joins TRBV11-1 and TRBJ2-3; no clear D. This CDR3 contains 15 residues. With 2 bases removed from V and 2 bases from J, the gap between germline ends came to 11 bases. Per the germline V gene, CDR1 is SGHAT and CDR2 is FQDESV (reference sequence). In DNA form, the CDR3 reads TGTGCCAGCAGCTTAAACTCGCTAAACACAGATACGCAGTATTTT. Its translation: CASSLNSLNTDTQYF.

The rearrangement uses TRBV20-1 and TRBJ1-1; weak D call: TRBD1 (6 bases). The V end was cut by 6 bases, the J end by 7 bases, with 15 bases between. The germline V gene encodes CDR1 DFQATT and CDR2 SNEGSKA (reference sequence). The CDR3 has 12 residues. This CDR3 is CSAPGGPIEAFF. For the CDR3, the DNA is TGCAGTGCCCCGGGGGGCCCCATTGAAGCTTTCTTT.

The V and J genes are TRBV5-1 and TRBJ1-6, with 7 nucleotides matching TRBD1. CDR1 is SGHRS and CDR2 is YFSETQ in the germline V gene. The V gene end was trimmed by 4 bases and the J gene end by 5 bases; junction bases not matched to a gene: 9. The CDR3 runs 16 residues. CDR3 in amino acids: CASSPRPTGNNSPLHF. The CDR3 nucleotides are TGCGCCAGCAGCCCCCGCCCGACAGGGAATAATTCACCCCTCCACTTT.

Notes on this clonotype: One base away lies a much larger clone, so this may be a sequencing read error. The chain links TRBV6-5 to TRBJ2-5, with 7 bases identical to TRBD1. The CDR3 totals 15 residues. The V gene's germline CDR1 is MNHEY and CDR2 SVGAGI. The chain's CDR3 is CACSYEGASNNEQYF. CDR3 nucleotides: TGTGCCTGCAGTTACGAGGGGGCGAGTAACAATGAGCAGTACTTC.

Note on this clonotype: A much larger clone lies one base from this, so it may be a read error. V gene TRBV7-2 combines with J gene TRBJ2-6, with TRBD1 matching over 9 bases. The V gene's germline CDR1 is SGHTA and CDR2 FQGNSA. The CDR3 is 16 residues long. V lost 5 bases and J lost 18; bases outside the gene matches: 20. CDR3 loop: CASSPQGQGLANARTF. DNA for the CDR3: TGTGCCAGCAGCCCACAGGGACAGGGACTGGCCAACGCCCGGACTTTC.

The CDR3 DNA is TGTGCCAGCAGTGAGGGGGGTCATGGGCAGCCCCAGCATTTT. Translating gives CASSEGGHGQPQHF. The chain has TRBV6-4 and TRBJ1-5; possible D gene TRBD1, 5 bases. Germline CDR1 and CDR2: MRHNA and SNTAGT. CDR3 length: 14 amino acids. V dropped 3 bases and J dropped 7 bases, with 13 bases sitting between them.